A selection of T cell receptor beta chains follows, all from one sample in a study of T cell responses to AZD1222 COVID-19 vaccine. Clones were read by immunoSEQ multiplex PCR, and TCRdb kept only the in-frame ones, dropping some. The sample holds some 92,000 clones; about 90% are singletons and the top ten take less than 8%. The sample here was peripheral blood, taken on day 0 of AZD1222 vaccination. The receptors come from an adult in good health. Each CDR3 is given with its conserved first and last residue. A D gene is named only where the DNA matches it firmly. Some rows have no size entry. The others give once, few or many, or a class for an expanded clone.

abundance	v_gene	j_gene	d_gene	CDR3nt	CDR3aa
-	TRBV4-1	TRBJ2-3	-	TGCGCCAGCAGATTGGGGGATACGCAGTATTTT	CASRLGDTQYF
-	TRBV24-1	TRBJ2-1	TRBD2	TGTGCCACCAGTGGCGTCGGGACTAGCGGGATGTATGAGCAGTTCTTC	CATSGVGTSGMYEQFF
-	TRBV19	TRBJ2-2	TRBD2	TGTGCCAGTAGTATTCTCGGACTAGACCTGAACACCGGGGAGCTGTTTTTT	CASSILGLDLNTGELFF
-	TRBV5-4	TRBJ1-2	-	TGTGCCAGCAGCAGCAGAGGGCTCTATGGCTACACCTTC	CASSSRGLYGYTF
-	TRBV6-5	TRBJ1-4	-	TGTGCCAGCAGTTATTCTCCGGGCCCCTATGAAAAACTGTTTTTT	CASSYSPGPYEKLFF
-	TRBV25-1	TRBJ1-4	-	TGTGCCAGCAGTGCCGGTGTCCATGAAAAACTGTTTTTT	CASSAGVHEKLFF
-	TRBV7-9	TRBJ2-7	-	TGTGCCAGCAGCCACGGGACGACACTTACCTACGAGCAGTACTTC	CASSHGTTLTYEQYF
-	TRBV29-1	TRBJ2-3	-	TGCAGCGTTGAGCAAGGGTTCGGAGATACGCAGTATTTT	CSVEQGFGDTQYF
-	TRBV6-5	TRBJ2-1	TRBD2	TGTGCCAGCACTTTCACTAGCGTATCCTACAATGAGCAGTTCTTC	CASTFTSVSYNEQFF
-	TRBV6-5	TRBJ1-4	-	TGTGCCAGCCGTTCACGTGGGGGAGCAACTAATGAAAAACTGTTTTTT	CASRSRGGATNEKLFF
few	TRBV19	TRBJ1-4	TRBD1	TGTGCCAGTAGTACGTCCCGGGACAGGGTGGAGGTTGAAAAACTGTTTTTT	CASSTSRDRVEVEKLFF
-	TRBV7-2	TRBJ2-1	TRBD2	TGTGCCAGCAGCTCCTTAGCGGGTCCTTACAATGAGCAGTTCTTC	CASSSLAGPYNEQFF
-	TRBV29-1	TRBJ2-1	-	TGCAGCGTCACCTCCCGGACCCCGACAGATGAGCAGTTCTTC	CSVTSRTPTDEQFF
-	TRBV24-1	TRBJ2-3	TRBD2	TGTGCCACCAGTGACCCTCTAGCGGGAGCTGCAGATACGCAGTATTTT	CATSDPLAGAADTQYF
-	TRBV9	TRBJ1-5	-	TGTGCCAGCAGCTACGCGTACACCAATCAGCCCCAGCATTTT	CASSYAYTNQPQHF
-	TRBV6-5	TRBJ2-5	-	TGTGCCAGCAGATCCGAGGGGCCAGAGACCCAGTACTTC	CASRSEGPETQYF
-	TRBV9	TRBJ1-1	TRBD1	TGTGCCAGCAGCGTAGTGACAGGGGGAAGGACTGAAGCTTTCTTT	CASSVVTGGRTEAFF